The following is a T cell receptor (beta chain) sequence with its context. This entry belongs to a study of blood T cell repertoires in COVID-19. About the research overall: Sources were T cells, B-cell-depleted T cells, or PBMCs; the material itself was cDNA or gDNA.

Only in-frame clones appear in the TCRdb table, and some are missing; sequencing was by immunoSEQ multiplex PCR. This table holds 130,000 to 150,000 clones, approximately 80% found once. This CDR3 has 14 residues. Trimming removed 4 bases from V and 3 bases from J, with 15 bases in between. Germline V lookup: CDR1 GTSNPN, CDR2 SVGIG (reference sequence). Sequencing input: peripheral blood. The V call is TRBV30, the J call TRBJ1-1; D unclear. This receptor was identified in a woman aged 80 or over in a cohort sampled during active or convalescent COVID-19. The CDR3 protein is CAWMYFTVDTEAFF. The DNA of the CDR3 is TGTGCCTGGATGTATTTCACGGTGGACACTGAAGCTTTCTTT.